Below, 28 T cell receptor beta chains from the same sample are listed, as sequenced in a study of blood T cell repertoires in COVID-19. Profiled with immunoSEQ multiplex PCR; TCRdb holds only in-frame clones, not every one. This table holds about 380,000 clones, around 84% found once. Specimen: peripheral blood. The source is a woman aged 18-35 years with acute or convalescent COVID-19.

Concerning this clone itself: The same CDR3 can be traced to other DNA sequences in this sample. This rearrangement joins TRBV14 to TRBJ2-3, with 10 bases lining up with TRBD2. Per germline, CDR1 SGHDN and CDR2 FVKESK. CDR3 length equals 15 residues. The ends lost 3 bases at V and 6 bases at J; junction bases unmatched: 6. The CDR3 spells CASSQIAGGPDTQYF. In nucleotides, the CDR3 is TGTGCCAGCAGCCAGATAGCGGGAGGCCCTGATACGCAGTATTTT.

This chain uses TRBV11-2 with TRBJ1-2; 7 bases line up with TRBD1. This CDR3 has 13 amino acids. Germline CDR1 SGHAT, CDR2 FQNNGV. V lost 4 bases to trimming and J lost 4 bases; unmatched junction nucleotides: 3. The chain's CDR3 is CASSSGQPYGYTF. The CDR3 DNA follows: TGTGCCAGCAGCTCGGGACAGCCCTATGGCTACACCTTC.

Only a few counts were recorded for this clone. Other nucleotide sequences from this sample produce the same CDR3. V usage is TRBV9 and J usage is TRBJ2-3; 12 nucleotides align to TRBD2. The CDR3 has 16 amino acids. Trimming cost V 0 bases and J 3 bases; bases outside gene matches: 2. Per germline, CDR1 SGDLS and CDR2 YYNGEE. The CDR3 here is CASSVVLAGGTDTQYF. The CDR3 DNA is TGTGCCAGCAGCGTAGTCCTAGCGGGAGGGACAGATACGCAGTATTTT.

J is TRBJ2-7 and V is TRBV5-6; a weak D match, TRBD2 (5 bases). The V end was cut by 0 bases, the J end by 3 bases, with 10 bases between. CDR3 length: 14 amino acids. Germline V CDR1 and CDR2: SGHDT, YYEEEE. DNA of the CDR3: TGTGCCAGCAGCTTGGAGCGGCTGGACTACGAGCAGTACTTC. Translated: CASSLERLDYEQYF.

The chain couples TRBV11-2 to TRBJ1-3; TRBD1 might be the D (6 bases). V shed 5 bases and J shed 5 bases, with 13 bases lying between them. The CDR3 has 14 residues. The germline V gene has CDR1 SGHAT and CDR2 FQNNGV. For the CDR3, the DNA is TGTGCCAGCAGCCCTGGGGGCGGAAGAAACACCATATATTTT. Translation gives CASSPGGGRNTIYF.

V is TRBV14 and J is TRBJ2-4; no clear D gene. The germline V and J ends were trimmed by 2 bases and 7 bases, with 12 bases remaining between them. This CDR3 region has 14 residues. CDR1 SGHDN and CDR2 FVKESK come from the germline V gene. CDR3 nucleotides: TGTGCCAGCAGCCAACCCGGAGTGATCAACATTCAGTACTTC. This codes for CASSQPGVINIQYF.

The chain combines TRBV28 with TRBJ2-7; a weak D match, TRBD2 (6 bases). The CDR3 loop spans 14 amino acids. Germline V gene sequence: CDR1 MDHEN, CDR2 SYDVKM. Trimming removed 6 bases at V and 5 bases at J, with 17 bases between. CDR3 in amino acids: CASRTPRTNNEQYF. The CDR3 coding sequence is TGTGCCAGCAGAACCCCAAGGACTAACAACGAGCAGTACTTC.

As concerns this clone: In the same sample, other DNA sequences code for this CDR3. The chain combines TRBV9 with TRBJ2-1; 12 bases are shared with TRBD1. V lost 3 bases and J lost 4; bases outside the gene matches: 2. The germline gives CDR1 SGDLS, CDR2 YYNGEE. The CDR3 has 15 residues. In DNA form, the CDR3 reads TGTGCCAGCAGCGAGGGACAGGGGGCGTACAATGAGCAGTTCTTC. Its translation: CASSEGQGAYNEQFF.

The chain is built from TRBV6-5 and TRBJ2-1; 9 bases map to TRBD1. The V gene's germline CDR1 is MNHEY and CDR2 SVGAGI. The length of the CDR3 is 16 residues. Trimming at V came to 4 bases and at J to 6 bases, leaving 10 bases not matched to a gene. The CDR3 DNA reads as TGTGCCAGCAGTTTGGCGGGACAGGGATGGATCAATGAGCAGTTCTTC. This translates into CASSLAGQGWINEQFF.

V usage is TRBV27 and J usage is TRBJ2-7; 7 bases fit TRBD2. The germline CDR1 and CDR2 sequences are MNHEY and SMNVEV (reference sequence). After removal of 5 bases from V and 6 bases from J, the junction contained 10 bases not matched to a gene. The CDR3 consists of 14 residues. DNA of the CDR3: TGTGCCAGCAGTCCAAGCTGGGGAGGGGTCGAGCAGTACTTC. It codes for CASSPSWGGVEQYF.

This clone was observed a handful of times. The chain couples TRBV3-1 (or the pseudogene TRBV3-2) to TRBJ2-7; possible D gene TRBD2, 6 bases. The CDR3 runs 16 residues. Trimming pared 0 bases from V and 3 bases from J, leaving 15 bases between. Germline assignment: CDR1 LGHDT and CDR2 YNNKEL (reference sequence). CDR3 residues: CASSQDRGTDIYEQYF. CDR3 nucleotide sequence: TGTGCCAGCAGCCAAGATCGGGGGACGGATATCTACGAGCAGTACTTC.

CDR3 region: CASPPKSGIGRDEQFF. The CDR3 nucleotides are TGTGCCAGCCCTCCAAAATCTGGTATAGGGCGGGATGAGCAGTTCTTC. This chain uses TRBV28 with TRBJ2-1, with D perhaps TRBD2 (5 bases). In germline, CDR1 is MDHEN, CDR2 SYDVKM. V lost 8 bases to trimming and J lost 8 bases, with 25 bases between them. The CDR3 has 16 amino acids. The full variable domain, with the rest looked up from reference TRBV28 and TRBJ2-1, is DVKVTQSSRYLVKRTGEKVFLECVQDMDHENMFWYRQDPGLGLRLIYFSYDVKMKEKGDIPEGYSVSREKKERFSLILESASTNQTSMYLCASPPKSGIGRDEQFFGPGTRLTVL.

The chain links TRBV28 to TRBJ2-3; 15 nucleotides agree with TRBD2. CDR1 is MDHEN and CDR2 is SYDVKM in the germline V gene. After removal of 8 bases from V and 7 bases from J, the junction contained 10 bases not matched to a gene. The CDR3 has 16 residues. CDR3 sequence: CASGLAGGPGINTQYF. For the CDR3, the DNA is TGTGCCAGCGGACTAGCGGGAGGGCCTGGAATCAATACGCAGTATTTT.

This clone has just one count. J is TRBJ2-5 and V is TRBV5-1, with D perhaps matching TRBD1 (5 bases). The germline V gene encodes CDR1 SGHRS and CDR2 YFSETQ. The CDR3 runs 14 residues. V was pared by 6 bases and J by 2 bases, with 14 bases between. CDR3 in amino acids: CASTLGRQQETQYF. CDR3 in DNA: TGCGCCAGCACCCTCGGTCGACAGCAAGAGACCCAGTACTTC.

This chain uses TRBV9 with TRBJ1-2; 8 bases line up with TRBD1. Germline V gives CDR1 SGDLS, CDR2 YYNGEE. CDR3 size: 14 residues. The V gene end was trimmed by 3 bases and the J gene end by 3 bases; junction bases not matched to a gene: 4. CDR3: CASSARDRHYGYTF. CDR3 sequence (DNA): TGTGCCAGCAGCGCCCGGGACAGGCACTATGGCTACACCTTC.

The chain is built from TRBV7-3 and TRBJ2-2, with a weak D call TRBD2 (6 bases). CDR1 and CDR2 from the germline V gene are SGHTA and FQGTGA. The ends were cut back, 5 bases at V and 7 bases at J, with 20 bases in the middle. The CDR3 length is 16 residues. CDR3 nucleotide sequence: TGTGCCAGCAGCCCACGGAGGGAGTGGGAAGGCGGGGAGCTGTTTTTT. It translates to CASSPRREWEGGELFF.

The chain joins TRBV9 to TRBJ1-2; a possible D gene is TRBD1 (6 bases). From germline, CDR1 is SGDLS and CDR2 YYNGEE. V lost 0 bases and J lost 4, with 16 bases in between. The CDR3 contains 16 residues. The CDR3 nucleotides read TGTGCCAGCAGCGTAGGAAGCGGGGGCGGAGGCTATGGCTACACCTTC. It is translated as CASSVGSGGGGYGYTF.

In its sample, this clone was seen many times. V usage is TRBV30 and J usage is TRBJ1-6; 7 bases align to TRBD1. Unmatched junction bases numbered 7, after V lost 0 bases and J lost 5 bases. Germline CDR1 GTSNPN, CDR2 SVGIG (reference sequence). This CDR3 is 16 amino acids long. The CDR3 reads CAWSVQQGTHNSPLHF. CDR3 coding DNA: TGTGCCTGGAGTGTACAACAGGGGACCCATAATTCACCCCTCCACTTT.

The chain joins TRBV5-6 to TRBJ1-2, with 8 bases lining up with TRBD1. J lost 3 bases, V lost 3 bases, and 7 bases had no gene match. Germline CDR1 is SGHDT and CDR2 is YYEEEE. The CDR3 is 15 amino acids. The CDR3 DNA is TGTGCCAGCAGCTGGAAGGGACAGGAATACTATGGCTACACCTTC. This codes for CASSWKGQEYYGYTF.

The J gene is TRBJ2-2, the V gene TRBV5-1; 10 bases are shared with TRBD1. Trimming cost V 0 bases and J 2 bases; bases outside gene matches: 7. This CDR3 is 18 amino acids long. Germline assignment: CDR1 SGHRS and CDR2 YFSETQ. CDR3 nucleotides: TGCGCCAGCAGCTTGGCGATGGGGACAGGGGCTAACACCGGGGAGCTGTTTTTT. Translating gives CASSLAMGTGANTGELFF.

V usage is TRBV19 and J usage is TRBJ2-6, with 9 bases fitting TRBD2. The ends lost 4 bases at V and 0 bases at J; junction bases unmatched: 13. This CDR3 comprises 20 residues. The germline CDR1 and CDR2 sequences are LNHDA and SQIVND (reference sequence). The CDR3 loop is CASSKVSWSSGNSGANVLTF. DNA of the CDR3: TGTGCCAGTAGTAAAGTGTCGTGGTCTAGCGGGAACTCTGGGGCCAACGTCCTGACTTTC.

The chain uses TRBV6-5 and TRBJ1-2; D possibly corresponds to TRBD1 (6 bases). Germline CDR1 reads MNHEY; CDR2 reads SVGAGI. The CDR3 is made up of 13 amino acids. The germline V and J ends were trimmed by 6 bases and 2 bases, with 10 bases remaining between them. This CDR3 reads CASSDTGNYGYTF. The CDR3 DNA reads TGTGCCAGCAGCGATACAGGGAACTATGGCTACACCTTC.

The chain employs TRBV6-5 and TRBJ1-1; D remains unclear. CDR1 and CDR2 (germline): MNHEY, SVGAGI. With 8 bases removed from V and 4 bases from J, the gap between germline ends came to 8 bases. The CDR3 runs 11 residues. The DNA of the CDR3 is TGTGCCAGCGCTGAGGGCACTGAAGCTTTCTTT. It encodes CASAEGTEAFF.

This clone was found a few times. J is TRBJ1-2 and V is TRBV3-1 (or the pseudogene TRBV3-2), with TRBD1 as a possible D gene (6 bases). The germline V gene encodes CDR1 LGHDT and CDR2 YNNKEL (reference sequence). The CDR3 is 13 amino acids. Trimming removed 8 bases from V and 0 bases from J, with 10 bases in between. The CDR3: CASGTGPNYGYTF. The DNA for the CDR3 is TGTGCCAGCGGCACAGGGCCTAACTATGGCTACACCTTC.

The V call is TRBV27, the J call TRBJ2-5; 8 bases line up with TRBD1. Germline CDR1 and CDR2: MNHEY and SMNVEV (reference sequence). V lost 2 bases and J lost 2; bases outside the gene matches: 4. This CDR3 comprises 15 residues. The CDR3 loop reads CASSLRTGRQETQYF. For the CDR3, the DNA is TGTGCCAGCAGTTTAAGGACAGGGCGGCAAGAGACCCAGTACTTC.

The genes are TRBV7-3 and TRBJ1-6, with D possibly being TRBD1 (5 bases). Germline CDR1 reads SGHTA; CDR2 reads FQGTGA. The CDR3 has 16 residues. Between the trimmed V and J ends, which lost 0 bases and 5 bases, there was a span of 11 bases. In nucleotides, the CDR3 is TGTGCCAGCAGCTTAACCCCCGACAGAAATAATTCACCCCTCCACTTT. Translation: CASSLTPDRNNSPLHF.

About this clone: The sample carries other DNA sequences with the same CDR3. The chain's CDR3 is CASSPRQGAYGYTF. Written as DNA, the CDR3 is TGCGCCAGCAGCCCTCGACAGGGGGCCTATGGCTACACCTTC. The gene calls are TRBV5-1 and TRBJ1-2, with TRBD1 identical over 10 bases. The CDR3 is 14 amino acids. Germline loops: CDR1 SGHRS, CDR2 YFSETQ. With V trimmed by 4 bases and J by 4 bases, 4 bases remained unmatched.

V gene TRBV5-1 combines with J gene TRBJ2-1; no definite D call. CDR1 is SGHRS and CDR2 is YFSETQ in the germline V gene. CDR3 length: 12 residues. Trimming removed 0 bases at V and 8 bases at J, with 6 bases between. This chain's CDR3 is CASSLDIDEQFF. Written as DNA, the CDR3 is TGCGCCAGCAGCTTGGACATCGATGAGCAGTTCTTC.